A selection of T cell receptor beta chains follows, all from one sample in a study of patients and donors after allogeneic stem cell transplantation. TCRdb re-called the RT-PCR reads with MiXCR, one entry per CDR3 protein. The sample includes hundreds of thousands of distinct CDR3 sequences, 16% of them seen just once. Sequenced sample: blood, either unsorted or a sorted T cell fraction (not recorded which). The receptors derive from a human donor who was either an allogeneic HSCT recipient or a stem cell or donor lymphocyte infusion donor (not recorded which). It is not recorded whose cells these are; they may come from a transplant donor. Both conserved end residues are part of each CDR3. D genes are given only for firm matches. Only some rows state a clone size, as once, few, many or a class for expanded clones.

V gene,clone size,J gene,D gene,CDR3 protein,CDR3 DNA
TRBV4-3,few,TRBJ1-5,NA,CASSQGWGNQPQHF,TGCGCCAGCTCGCAGGGATGGGGCAATCAGCCCCAGCATTTT
TRBV25-1,NA,TRBJ2-7,TRBD1,CASSGSGGHEQYF,TGTGCCAGCAGTGGGTCAGGGGGCCACGAGCAGTACTTC
TRBV2,many,TRBJ2-3,NA,CASSDRISTDTQYF,TGTGCCAGCAGTGATAGAATCAGCACAGATACGCAGTATTTT
TRBV7-9,few,TRBJ1-3,NA,CASSLLGPSGNTIYF,TGTGCCAGCAGCCTCTTGGGCCCCTCTGGAAACACCATATATTTT
TRBV15,NA,TRBJ2-2,NA,CATGIPTGELFF,TGTGCCACGGGGATACCCACCGGGGAGCTGTTTTTT
TRBV7-9,NA,TRBJ2-1,NA,CASSQLPLRGANEQFF,TGTGCCAGCAGCCAACTCCCGCTCAGGGGGGCCAATGAGCAGTTCTTC
TRBV6-5,NA,TRBJ2-4,NA,CASSYKGFMAKNIQYF,TGTGCCAGCAGTTACAAAGGCTTCATGGCCAAAAACATTCAGTACTTC
TRBV20-1,many,TRBJ2-4,NA,CSAREDRRIQYF,TGCAGTGCTAGAGAGGACCGCCGTATTCAGTACTTC
TRBV12-3/TRBV12-4,NA,TRBJ1-2,NA,CASSLAKGTGYGYTF,TGTGCCAGCAGTTTAGCCAAAGGGACGGGGTATGGCTACACCTTC
TRBV6-4,few,TRBJ1-1,NA,CASRPMGNLRTEAFF,TGTGCCAGCAGGCCTATGGGGAACCTACGCACTGAAGCTTTCTTT
TRBV10-3,NA,TRBJ1-5,NA,CAISESQVSKQPQHF,TGTGCCATCAGTGAGTCGCAGGTCTCCAAACAGCCCCAGCATTTT
TRBV27,NA,TRBJ2-3,NA,CASSARDFLGTDTQYF,TGTGCCAGCAGTGCTCGGGACTTTTTGGGCACAGATACGCAGTATTTT
TRBV7-9,many,TRBJ2-1,TRBD1,CASSLAGTGGPEQFF,TGTGCCAGCAGCTTAGCGGGGACAGGGGGCCCTGAGCAGTTCTTC
TRBV9,few,TRBJ1-2,NA,CASSAGNNYGYTF,TGTGCCAGCAGCGCGGGGAATAACTATGGCTACACCTTC
TRBV20-1,NA,TRBJ2-1,TRBD2,CSAKGLAERSSYNEQFF,TGCAGTGCAAAGGGACTAGCGGAAAGGAGCTCCTACAATGAGCAGTTCTTC
TRBV5-1,few,TRBJ2-3,TRBD2,CASSLPKGSGSRTDTQYF,TGCGCCAGCAGCTTGCCCAAGGGTAGCGGGAGTAGGACAGATACGCAGTATTTT
TRBV3-1,few,TRBJ2-1,NA,CASSQVTLGAYNEQFF,TGTGCCAGCAGCCAAGTAACGTTAGGGGCATACAATGAGCAGTTCTTC
TRBV29-1,NA,TRBJ1-2,TRBD1,CSVERQGAGTF,TGCAGCGTGGAAAGACAGGGGGCTGGCACCTTC
TRBV10-3,NA,TRBJ2-2,TRBD1,CAINPGQSNTGELFF,TGTGCCATCAACCCGGGACAGTCGAACACCGGGGAGCTGTTTTTT
TRBV7-2,many,TRBJ2-2,TRBD1,CASSLSGGRTGELFF,TGTGCCAGCAGCTTGTCAGGGGGACGTACCGGGGAGCTGTTTTTT
TRBV12-5,NA,TRBJ1-2,NA,CASGFGDLYGYTF,TGTGCTAGTGGTTTCGGGGACTTATATGGCTACACCTTC
TRBV24-1,few,TRBJ1-5,NA,CATSDFSGQPQHF,TGTGCCACCAGTGATTTCTCAGGACAGCCCCAGCATTTT
TRBV7-2,NA,TRBJ2-1,TRBD2,CASSLEGTSVNEQFF,TGTGCCAGCAGCTTAGAAGGGACTAGCGTCAATGAGCAGTTCTTC
TRBV19,NA,TRBJ2-1,TRBD2,CASSIGRTSRNEQFF,TGTGCCAGTAGTATAGGCAGGACTAGTCGTAATGAGCAGTTCTTC
TRBV11-2,NA,TRBJ2-1,NA,CASSLPLGGRIWNEQFF,TGTGCCAGCAGCTTACCCCTGGGGGGCAGGATTTGGAATGAGCAGTTCTTC
TRBV14,once,TRBJ1-1,NA,CASSQWGFTEAFF,TGTGCCAGCAGCCAATGGGGCTTCACTGAAGCTTTCTTT
TRBV9,NA,TRBJ2-2,TRBD1,CASSVEIWTGVTGELFF,TGTGCCAGCAGCGTAGAGATTTGGACAGGGGTTACCGGGGAGCTGTTTTTT
TRBV7-2,few,TRBJ1-6,TRBD1,CASSLVQGARFSPLHF,TGTGCCAGCAGCTTAGTCCAGGGGGCGCGATTTTCACCCCTCCACTTT
TRBV7-8,few,TRBJ1-5,NA,CASSLTPKGGISQPQHF,TGTGCCAGCAGCTTAACCCCTAAGGGGGGGATCAGTCAGCCCCAGCATTTT
TRBV9,NA,TRBJ1-1,NA,CASSVRGENTEAFF,TGTGCCAGCAGCGTCAGGGGCGAAAACACTGAAGCTTTCTTT